A selection of T cell receptor beta chains follows, all from one sample in a study of cytomegalovirus exposure and HLA in healthy donors. Repertoires were generated with immunoSEQ multiplex PCR, while TCRdb's copy carries only in-frame clones and drops some. There are approximately 220,000 clones in the sample; 82% occur only once, and 5.5% to 7.5% lies in the top ten. The material sequenced was PBMCs. The receptors derive from a man aged 35 to 55 in good health and CMV-seropositive. Both conserved end residues are part of each CDR3. Each record gives: CDR3 protein, CDR3 DNA, J gene, V gene, clone size, D gene. D genes are given only for firm matches. Part of the rows lack a size; the others show once, few, many or a class for expanded clones.

CASSLGWEQFF TGTGCCAGCAGTCTGGGCTGGGAGCAGTTCTTC TRBJ2-1 TRBV6-1 - -
CASSLTGGTNQPQHF TGTGCCAGCAGTCTGACAGGGGGAACAAATCAGCCCCAGCATTTT TRBJ1-5 TRBV6-5 - TRBD1
CASSLQQGANPELFF TGTGCCAGCAGCCTTCAACAGGGGGCTAATCCGGAGCTGTTTTTT TRBJ2-2 TRBV6-5 - TRBD1
CASSPYSGPPYEQYF TGTGCCAGCAGTCCCTACAGCGGGCCTCCCTACGAGCAGTACTTC TRBJ2-7 TRBV6-6 - -
CASSRGSNQPQHF TGTGCCAGCAGTAGGGGTAGCAATCAGCCCCAGCATTTT TRBJ1-5 TRBV6-1 - -
CASSTTPNYGYTF TGTGCCAGCAGTACCACACCTAACTATGGCTACACCTTC TRBJ1-2 TRBV6-5 once -
CASSFPLLPEEAFF TGTGCCAGCAGCTTTCCCCTTCTTCCGGAGGAAGCTTTCTTT TRBJ1-1 TRBV7-9 - -
CASSLDGGDSTEAFF TGTGCCAGCAGCTTAGATGGGGGGGATAGCACTGAAGCTTTCTTT TRBJ1-1 TRBV11-3 - -
CASSRPGLGSEAFF TGTGCCAGCAGCCGTCCGGGGTTAGGCTCTGAAGCTTTCTTT TRBJ1-1 TRBV2 - -
CASSSSTGAAEAFF TGTGCCAGCAGCTCCTCTACAGGGGCTGCTGAAGCTTTCTTT TRBJ1-1 TRBV7-8 - TRBD1
CASSLMARSTEAFF TGTGCCAGCAGTCTTATGGCCCGATCCACTGAAGCTTTCTTT TRBJ1-1 TRBV6-6 - -
CASSPSYHQPQHF TGTGCCAGCAGTCCGTCCTATCATCAGCCCCAGCATTTT TRBJ1-5 TRBV27 - -
CASSQDVFRGTEAFF TGCGCCAGCAGCCAAGATGTGTTCAGGGGCACTGAAGCTTTCTTT TRBJ1-1 TRBV4-1 - -
CASSGRDRGYTF TGTGCCAGCAGTGGGAGAGACAGAGGCTACACCTTC TRBJ1-2 TRBV2 - -
CAISRAEDTDTQYF TGTGCCATCAGCAGAGCGGAGGATACAGATACGCAGTATTTT TRBJ2-3 TRBV10-3 - -
CATSRGGSGDSYEQYF TGTGCCACCAGCAGAGGTGGGAGCGGAGACTCCTACGAGCAGTACTTC TRBJ2-7 TRBV15 - -
CASSLRRADTQYF TGTGCCAGCAGTTTACGGAGGGCAGATACGCAGTATTTT TRBJ2-3 TRBV27 - -
CASSEFTPGGTGELFF TGTGCCAGCAGTGAATTCACACCGGGGGGAACCGGGGAGCTGTTTTTT TRBJ2-2 TRBV25-1 - TRBD2
CASRQASGGETQYF TGTGCCAGCAGGCAAGCTAGCGGCGGGGAGACCCAGTACTTC TRBJ2-5 TRBV11-2 once TRBD2
CASSFGGSSSPLHF TGTGCCAGCAGCTTCGGGGGGTCGAGCTCACCCCTCCACTTT TRBJ1-6 TRBV7-6 - -
CASTGGGNSPLHF TGTGCCAGCACCGGCGGGGGTAATTCACCCCTCCACTTT TRBJ1-6 TRBV6-5 - -
CASSLVGTRAYNEQFF TGTGCCAGCAGCTTAGTTGGGACTAGGGCCTACAATGAGCAGTTCTTC TRBJ2-1 TRBV13 - TRBD2
CASSQGGASGRLRGSSEQFF TGCGCCAGCAGCCAAGGGGGGGCGAGCGGGAGATTAAGGGGGTCGAGTGAGCAGTTCTTC TRBJ2-1 TRBV4-1 - TRBD2
CASSFGTGSRYGYTF TGTGCCAGCAGCTTTGGGACAGGGTCGCGCTATGGCTACACCTTC TRBJ1-2 TRBV7-9 - TRBD1
CASSPEGRRDFYTGELFF TGTGCCAGCAGCCCCGAGGGACGCCGGGACTTCTACACCGGGGAGCTGTTTTTT TRBJ2-2 TRBV7-9 - -
CASSRGGKLAGGSTDTQYF TGCGCCAGCAGTCGCGGGGGGAAACTAGCGGGAGGATCGACAGATACGCAGTATTTT TRBJ2-3 TRBV10-1 once TRBD2
CASRLDPGRNEKLFF TGTGCCAGCAGACTCGACCCAGGTCGGAATGAAAAACTGTTTTTT TRBJ1-4 TRBV6-1 once -
CASSYDQGRADTQYF TGTGCCAGCAGTTACGACCAGGGGCGAGCAGATACGCAGTATTTT TRBJ2-3 TRBV6-5 - -
CASSLAPASYNEQFF TGCGCCAGCAGCTTAGCACCTGCCTCCTACAATGAGCAGTTCTTC TRBJ2-1 TRBV5-1 - -
CASSFGLLNTEAFF TGTGCCAGCAGCTTTGGACTACTGAACACTGAAGCTTTCTTT TRBJ1-1 TRBV11-1 - -
CASSSYSNQPQHF TGTGCCAGCAGTTCTTATAGCAATCAGCCCCAGCATTTT TRBJ1-5 TRBV27 few -
CASSNNRGRNQPQHF TGTGCCAGCAGCAATAACAGGGGGCGAAATCAGCCCCAGCATTTT TRBJ1-5 TRBV7-2 - TRBD1
CASSHGLLHWGGELFF TGCGCCAGCAGCCACGGACTCCTACACTGGGGCGGGGAGCTGTTTTTT TRBJ2-2 TRBV4-1 - -
CASSERQRFGTEAFF TGTGCCAGCAGCGAGAGACAGCGCTTCGGCACTGAAGCTTTCTTT TRBJ1-1 TRBV7-2 - -
CASSLAGGWTDTQYF TGTGCCAGCAGCCTAGCGGGAGGGTGGACAGATACGCAGTATTTT TRBJ2-3 TRBV7-2 - TRBD2
CASSSSRDSGRKETQYF TGTGCCAGCAGCTCCTCTCGGGACTCCGGACGAAAAGAGACCCAGTACTTC TRBJ2-5 TRBV5-5 - -
CAWSLTASNQPQHF TGTGCCTGGAGTCTAACAGCTAGCAATCAGCCCCAGCATTTT TRBJ1-5 TRBV30 - -
CASSLVGRVWDEQFF TGTGCCAGCAGTTTAGTCGGCAGGGTGTGGGATGAGCAGTTCTTC TRBJ2-1 TRBV27 - -
CASSERSTDTQYF TGCGCCAGCAGTGAACGGAGCACAGATACGCAGTATTTT TRBJ2-3 TRBV10-1 - -
CASSRRISGANVLTF TGTGCCAGCAGCAGGAGGATCTCTGGGGCCAACGTCCTGACTTTC TRBJ2-6 TRBV5-6 - -
CASSLEVQGGKLFF TGTGCCAGCAGCTTGGAGGTCCAGGGTGGAAAACTGTTTTTT TRBJ1-4 TRBV5-4 - -